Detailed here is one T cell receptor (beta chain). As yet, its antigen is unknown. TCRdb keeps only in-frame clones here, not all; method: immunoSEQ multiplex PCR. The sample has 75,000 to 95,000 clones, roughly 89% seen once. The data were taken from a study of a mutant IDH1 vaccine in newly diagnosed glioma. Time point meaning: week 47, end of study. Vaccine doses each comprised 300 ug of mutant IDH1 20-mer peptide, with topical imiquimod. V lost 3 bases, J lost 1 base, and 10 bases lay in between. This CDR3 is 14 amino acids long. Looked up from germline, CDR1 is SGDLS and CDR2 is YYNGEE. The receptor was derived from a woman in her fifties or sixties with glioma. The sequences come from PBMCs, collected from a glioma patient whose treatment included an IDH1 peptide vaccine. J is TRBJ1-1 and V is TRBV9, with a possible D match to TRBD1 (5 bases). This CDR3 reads CASSAGLSNTEAFF. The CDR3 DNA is TGTGCCAGCAGCGCGGGACTTTCGAACACTGAAGCTTTCTTT.